One sample yielded the 16 T cell receptor beta chains listed below, sequenced in a study of cytomegalovirus exposure and HLA in healthy donors. Researchers ran the PCR with 60 Vbeta and 13 Jbeta primers. Assay: immunoSEQ multiplex PCR; the TCRdb copy retains only in-frame clones and omits some. The sample data list tens of thousands of clones. The sample was PBMCs. The source is a woman between 45 and 65 years old in good health and CMV-seropositive.

The chain links TRBV7-6 to TRBJ2-5; 8 bases align to TRBD2. J gave up 4 bases and V 1 base, and 11 bases lay outside the gene matches. CDR1 and CDR2 (germline): SGHVS, FNYEAQ. The CDR3 is 17 amino acids. The CDR3 region has the DNA TGTGCCAGCAGCTTAGAGTTAGGCGGGGGGATAGGAGAGACCCAGTACTTC. This codes for CASSLELGGGIGETQYF.

This chain joins TRBV5-1 and TRBJ1-2; the match to TRBD1 covers 10 bases. Germline trimming cut 4 bases from V and 0 bases from J; bases unmatched to any gene: 6. The CDR3 length is 16 residues. Germline loops: CDR1 SGHRS, CDR2 YFSETQ. The CDR3 spells CASSTTGGASNYGYTF. Written as DNA, the CDR3 is TGCGCCAGCAGCACGACAGGGGGCGCCTCTAACTATGGCTACACCTTC. The full variable domain, its missing parts supplied by reference TRBV5-1 and TRBJ1-2, is KAGVTQTPRYLIKTRGQQVTLSCSPISGHRSVSWYQQTPGQGLQFLFEYFSETQRNKGNFPGRFSGRQFSNSRSEMNVSTLELGDSALYLCASSTTGGASNYGYTFGSGTRLTVV.

This sequence joins TRBV5-6 and TRBJ1-1, with D perhaps TRBD1 (5 bases). This CDR3 is 13 amino acids long. Germline CDR1 and CDR2: SGHDT and YYEEEE. The ends were cut back, 4 bases at V and 3 bases at J, with 10 bases in the middle. For the CDR3, the DNA is TGTGCCAGCAGCCGGGGGTTCGACACTGAAGCTTTCTTT. Protein: CASSRGFDTEAFF.

The chain combines TRBV7-9 with TRBJ1-5; D is possibly TRBD1 (6 bases). The CDR3 sequence is 15 residues long. Per the germline V gene, CDR1 is SEHNR and CDR2 is FQNEAQ (reference sequence). Trimming took 5 bases from V and 3 from J, leaving 14 bases between them. The CDR3 protein is CASSPGTSFNQPQHF. CDR3 in DNA: TGTGCCAGCAGCCCAGGGACATCCTTCAATCAGCCCCAGCATTTT.

V is TRBV5-1 and J is TRBJ2-3, with 8 bases lining up with TRBD1. Trimming at V came to 4 bases and at J to 2 bases, leaving 9 bases not matched to a gene. CDR1 SGHRS and CDR2 YFSETQ come from the germline V gene. The CDR3 covers 16 residues. CDR3 DNA: TGCGCCAGCAGCCCGGAAATTCAGGGGGCCACAGATACGCAGTATTTT. As protein: CASSPEIQGATDTQYF.

The rearrangement uses TRBV2 and TRBJ2-7; 8 bases fit TRBD2. The CDR3 is 15 amino acids. The V gene's germline CDR1 is SNHLY and CDR2 FYNNEI. Unmatched junction bases numbered 13, after V lost 7 bases and J lost 5 bases. The CDR3 is CASIFGTGGLHEQYF. In DNA, the CDR3 is TGTGCCAGCATCTTCGGTACGGGAGGGCTGCACGAGCAGTACTTC.

V gene TRBV29-1 combines with J gene TRBJ2-1, with D possibly TRBD2 on 6 matching bases. Trimming took 5 bases from V and 7 from J, leaving 21 bases between them. The CDR3 sequence is 15 residues long. Germline values: CDR1 SQVTM, CDR2 ANQGSEA. The DNA of the CDR3 is TGCAGCGTTATCCCCTGGGCGGGTGGGAGGAATGAGCAGTTCTTC. This codes for CSVIPWAGGRNEQFF.

V and J are TRBV14 and TRBJ2-7; TRBD1 aligns across 7 bases. Germline CDR1 SGHDN, CDR2 FVKESK. This CDR3 spans 12 amino acids. The J segment lost 7 bases and the V segment lost 5 bases, leaving 5 bases of the junction unmatched. CDR3 residues: CASSTGVIEQYF. The CDR3 DNA reads TGTGCCAGCAGCACAGGGGTGATTGAGCAGTACTTC.

This chain uses TRBV27 with TRBJ1-1; D is uncertain. Trimming left V 4 bases short and J 4 bases short, with 10 bases between. Per germline, CDR1 MNHEY and CDR2 SMNVEV (reference sequence). The CDR3 totals 13 residues. This CDR3 is CASSSHTGTEAFF. CDR3 coding DNA: TGTGCCAGCAGTTCCCACACGGGCACTGAAGCTTTCTTT.

The V call is TRBV14, the J call TRBJ1-1, with D tentatively TRBD1 (6 bases). V was pared by 0 bases and J by 4 bases, with 15 bases between. Looked up from germline, CDR1 is SGHDN and CDR2 is FVKESK. This CDR3 contains 16 residues. The CDR3 DNA is TGTGCCAGCAGCCAAGAGGACAGAGATTTGGGCACTGAAGCTTTCTTT. It codes for CASSQEDRDLGTEAFF.

The chain links TRBV18 to TRBJ1-4, with TRBD1 identical over 8 bases. CDR1 KGHSH and CDR2 LQKENI come from the germline V gene. The CDR3 consists of 14 residues. The V segment lost 3 bases and the J segment 4 bases; nucleotides outside the gene matches: 1. The CDR3 protein is CASSPDRVNEKLFF. DNA of the CDR3: TGTGCCAGCTCACCGGACAGGGTTAATGAAAAACTGTTTTTT.

The J gene is TRBJ1-2, the V gene TRBV4-1, with TRBD1 matching over 9 bases. The V and J ends lost 6 bases and 2 bases, in that order; junction bases with no gene match: 7. The CDR3 extends over 15 amino acids. CDR1 is MGHRA and CDR2 is YSYEKL in the germline V gene. This CDR3 reads CASRGGTGQNYGYTF. The CDR3 bases are TGCGCCAGCAGGGGAGGGACAGGGCAAAACTATGGCTACACCTTC.

The chain is built from TRBV28 and TRBJ1-2, with D maybe TRBD1 (5 bases). V lost 3 bases, J lost 7 bases, and 9 bases lay in between. The CDR3 covers 12 residues. Germline V gene data show CDR1 as MDHEN and CDR2 as SYDVKM. CDR3 protein: CASSLLGGGYTF. CDR3 nucleotide sequence: TGTGCCAGCAGTTTGCTGGGGGGTGGCTACACCTTC.

V usage is TRBV18 and J usage is TRBJ2-5; D possibly corresponds to TRBD2 (6 bases). V dropped 3 bases and J dropped 4 bases, with 12 bases sitting between them. The CDR3 has 14 residues. Germline V gives CDR1 KGHSH, CDR2 LQKENI. The CDR3 bases are TGTGCCAGCTCACCCACGGGGGAGCGAGAGACCCAGTACTTC. It is translated as CASSPTGERETQYF.

The genes are TRBV6-1 and TRBJ1-4; weak D call: TRBD1 (6 bases). The CDR3 sequence is 16 residues long. V was trimmed by 3 bases and J by 9 bases, leaving 20 bases between them. Germline CDR1 and CDR2: MNHNS and SASEGT. CDR3 sequence (DNA): TGTGCCAGCAGTGAGGGGGCGGGTTTTGTGGGCCAAAAACTGTTTTTT. Translating it yields CASSEGAGFVGQKLFF.

The chain links TRBV5-1 to TRBJ1-1, with D uncertain. The V end was cut by 0 bases, the J end by 4 bases, with 10 bases between. Germline V gene data show CDR1 as SGHRS and CDR2 as YFSETQ. The CDR3 covers 14 residues. The CDR3 DNA reads as TGCGCCAGCAGCTTGGTCGGGAGAAGCACTGAAGCTTTCTTT. Translated: CASSLVGRSTEAFF.